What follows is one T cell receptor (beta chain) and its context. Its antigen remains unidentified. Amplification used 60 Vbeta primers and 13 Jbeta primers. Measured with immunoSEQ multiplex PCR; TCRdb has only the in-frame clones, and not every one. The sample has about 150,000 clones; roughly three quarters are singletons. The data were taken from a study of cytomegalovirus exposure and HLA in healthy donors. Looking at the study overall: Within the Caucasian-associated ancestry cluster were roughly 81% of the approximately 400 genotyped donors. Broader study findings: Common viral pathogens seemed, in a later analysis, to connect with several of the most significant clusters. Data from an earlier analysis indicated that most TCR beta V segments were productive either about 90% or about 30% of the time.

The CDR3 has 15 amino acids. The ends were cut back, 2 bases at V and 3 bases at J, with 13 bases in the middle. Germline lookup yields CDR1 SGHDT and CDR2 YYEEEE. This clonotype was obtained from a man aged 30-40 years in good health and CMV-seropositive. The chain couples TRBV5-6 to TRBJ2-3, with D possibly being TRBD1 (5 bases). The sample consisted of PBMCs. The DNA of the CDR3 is TGTGCCAGCAGCTTAGGCGGCAGGGTGACAGATACGCAGTATTTT. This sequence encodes CASSLGGRVTDTQYF. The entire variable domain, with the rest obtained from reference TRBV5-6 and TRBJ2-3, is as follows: DAGVTQSPTHLIKTRGQQVTLRCSPKSGHDTVSWYQQALGQGPQFIFQYYEEEERQRGNFPDRFSGHQFPNYSSELNVNALLLGDSALYLCASSLGGRVTDTQYFGPGTRLTVL.